These 16 T cell receptor beta chains originate from one sample sequenced in a study of blood T cell repertoires in COVID-19. Sequencing was performed with immunoSEQ multiplex PCR; in TCRdb, only in-frame clones are kept and a portion is missing. The sample includes over 200,000 clones, roughly four fifths seen only once; the top ten take less than 2%. The sample taken for sequencing was PBMCs or T cells enriched from blood (not recorded which). These receptors were obtained from a man aged 55 to 70 who had recovered from COVID-19.

The chain joins TRBV3-1 (or the pseudogene TRBV3-2) to TRBJ2-1; tentatively, D is TRBD1 (6 bases). The CDR3 is 13 amino acids. Germline V gene sequence: CDR1 LGHDT, CDR2 YNNKEL (reference sequence). Trimming cost V 4 bases and J 9 bases, with 13 bases left between them. CDR3 loop: CASSPDDRSEQFF. The CDR3 coding sequence is TGTGCCAGCAGCCCAGACGACAGGAGTGAGCAGTTCTTC.

V gene TRBV14 combines with J gene TRBJ2-7; 9 nucleotides agree with TRBD2. Germline-derived CDR1 and CDR2 are SGHDN and FVKESK. The CDR3 extends over 15 amino acids. V lost 0 bases and J lost 4; bases outside the gene matches: 4. The CDR3 protein is CASSQERGGLYEQYF. CDR3 DNA: TGTGCCAGCAGCCAAGAGCGGGGGGGCTTATACGAGCAGTACTTC.

The chain joins TRBV10-3 to TRBJ1-1, with D unresolved. V lost 7 bases and J lost 2, with 11 bases in between. This CDR3 region has 13 residues. Germline lookup yields CDR1 ENHRY and CDR2 SYGVKD. CDR3 nucleotides: TGTGCCATCAAAATACAAGTTAACACTGAAGCTTTCTTT. Protein product: CAIKIQVNTEAFF.

J is TRBJ2-1 and V is TRBV25-1; TRBD1 matches 10 bases. The CDR3 length is 15 residues. V lost 1 base, J lost 9 bases, and 6 bases stayed unmatched. Germline CDR1 and CDR2: MGHDK and SYGVNS. The CDR3 DNA follows: TGTGCCAGCAGTGAATTAGGGACAGGGGAAGGTGAGCAGTTCTTC. Residues: CASSELGTGEGEQFF. Combining the CDR3 with reference TRBV25-1 and TRBJ2-1 gives the whole variable domain EADIYQTPRYLVIGTGKKITLECSQTMGHDKMYWYQQDPGMELHLIHYSYGVNSTEKGDLSSESTVSRIRTEHFPLTLESARPSHTSQYLCASSELGTGEGEQFFGPGTRLTVL.

V and J are TRBV18 and TRBJ1-5; 8 nucleotides align to TRBD1. V was pared by 2 bases and J by 5 bases, with 14 bases of the junction left unmatched. Germline lookup yields CDR1 KGHSH and CDR2 LQKENI. The CDR3 loop spans 18 amino acids. This CDR3 is CASSPNRTVHRGDQPQHF. The CDR3 nucleotides are TGTGCCAGCTCACCAAACCGGACAGTACACAGGGGGGATCAGCCCCAGCATTTT.

Concerning this clone itself: The identical CDR3 is also encoded by other nucleotide sequences in the sample. The chain uses TRBV2 and TRBJ2-2, with 9 bases fitting TRBD2. CDR3 size: 15 residues. Germline trimming cut 4 bases from V and 3 bases from J; bases unmatched to any gene: 3. The germline CDR1 and CDR2 sequences are SNHLY and FYNNEI. The DNA of the CDR3 is TGTGCCAGCAGTGTTTTAGCGGGGGACACCGGGGAGCTGTTTTTT. Its translation is CASSVLAGDTGELFF.

The rearrangement uses TRBV4-2 and TRBJ1-1; maybe TRBD1 (6 bases). V dropped 2 bases and J dropped 8 bases, with 21 bases sitting between them. The length of the CDR3 is 16 residues. CDR1 and CDR2 from the germline V gene are LGHNA and YNFKEQ. CDR3 sequence: CASSQSDSSRSLEAFF. The CDR3 nucleotides are TGTGCCAGCAGCCAATCGGACAGCTCACGGAGCCTAGAAGCTTTCTTT.

The chain has TRBV27 and TRBJ2-7; possible D gene TRBD2, 6 bases. Germline CDR1 reads MNHEY; CDR2 reads SMNVEV (reference sequence). Trimming cost V 5 bases and J 0 bases, with 17 bases left between them. The CDR3 loop spans 16 amino acids. CDR3 protein: CASSRTGGLYSYEQYF. The CDR3 nucleotides are TGTGCCAGCAGTAGAACTGGAGGGCTTTACTCCTACGAGCAGTACTTC.

The chain carries TRBV19 and TRBJ2-5; D is perhaps TRBD1 (6 bases). The V and J ends lost 6 bases and 0 bases respectively, with 14 bases between them. The V gene's germline CDR1 is LNHDA and CDR2 SQIVND (reference sequence). The CDR3 totals 15 residues. The CDR3 DNA is TGTGCCAGTAGCGCCGGGACATCCGACCAAGAGACCCAGTACTTC. Amino acid sequence: CASSAGTSDQETQYF.

The chain carries TRBV11-2 and TRBJ2-1, with 8 bases identical to TRBD1. CDR1 SGHAT and CDR2 FQNNGV come from the germline V gene. The CDR3 is 15 residues long. The V segment lost 6 bases and the J segment 6 bases; nucleotides outside the gene matches: 10. CDR3 in amino acids: CASSRVQGAVNEQFF. CDR3 nucleotide sequence: TGTGCCAGCAGTAGAGTTCAGGGGGCGGTCAATGAGCAGTTCTTC.

The J gene is TRBJ2-5, the V gene TRBV24-1; 10 nucleotides agree with TRBD1. V was clipped by 4 bases and J by 4 bases; unmatched bases: 8. The CDR3 spans 16 residues. Germline V gene data show CDR1 as KGHDR and CDR2 as SFDVKD. The CDR3: CATSDTGTGDLETQYF. The CDR3 DNA is TGTGCCACCAGTGACACCGGGACAGGGGACTTAGAGACCCAGTACTTC.

The chain uses TRBV7-9 and TRBJ1-1; 7 positions agree with TRBD1. V was clipped by 5 bases and J by 3 bases; unmatched bases: 9. In germline, CDR1 is SEHNR, CDR2 FQNEAQ (reference sequence). This CDR3 region has 15 residues. The CDR3 spells CASSPTDREDTEAFF. The CDR3 DNA reads TGTGCCAGCAGCCCTACCGACAGGGAGGACACTGAAGCTTTCTTT.

The V call is TRBV6-1, the J call TRBJ1-5, with D maybe TRBD1 (5 bases). The V gene's germline CDR1 is MNHNS and CDR2 SASEGT. V was pared by 3 bases and J by 4 bases, with 10 bases between. The CDR3 has 14 amino acids. The CDR3 nucleotides are TGTGCCAGCAGTGAGGGACTCCCGAATCAGCCCCAGCATTTT. It translates to CASSEGLPNQPQHF.

The chain has TRBV4-3 and TRBJ1-3; D not certain. CDR3 length equals 12 residues. Trimming left V 3 bases short and J 7 bases short, with 7 bases between. Per germline, CDR1 LGHNA and CDR2 YSLEER. The CDR3 loop reads CASSQGVNTIYF. The CDR3 DNA reads as TGCGCCAGCAGCCAGGGCGTCAACACCATATATTTT.

This chain connects TRBV19 to TRBJ2-7; TRBD2 is a possible D gene (5 bases). Germline CDR1 and CDR2: LNHDA and SQIVND (reference sequence). This CDR3 is 11 amino acids long. Deletions cut 6 bases from V and 7 bases from J, with 10 bases between. The CDR3 spells CASRAGGEQYF. CDR3 nucleotide sequence: TGTGCCAGTAGAGCCGGAGGAGAGCAGTACTTC.

This chain links TRBV6-5 with TRBJ1-1; D is unresolved. Germline V gives CDR1 MNHEY, CDR2 SVGAGI. The V gene lost 0 bases and the J gene lost 1 base, with 3 bases spanning the gap. This CDR3 is built from 13 residues. CDR3 amino acids: CASSYSSNTEAFF. The CDR3 DNA reads as TGTGCCAGCAGTTACTCCTCGAACACTGAAGCTTTCTTT.